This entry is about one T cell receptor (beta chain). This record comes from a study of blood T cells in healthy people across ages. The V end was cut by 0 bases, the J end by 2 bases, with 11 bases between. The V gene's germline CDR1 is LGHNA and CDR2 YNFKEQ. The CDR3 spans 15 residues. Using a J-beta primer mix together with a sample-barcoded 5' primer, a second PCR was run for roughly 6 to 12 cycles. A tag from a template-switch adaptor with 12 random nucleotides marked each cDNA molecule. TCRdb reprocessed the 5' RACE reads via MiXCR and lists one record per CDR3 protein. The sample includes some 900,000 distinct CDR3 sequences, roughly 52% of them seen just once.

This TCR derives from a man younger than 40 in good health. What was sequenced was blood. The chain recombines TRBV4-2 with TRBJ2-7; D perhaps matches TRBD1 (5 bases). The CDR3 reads CASSQDSGRAYEQYF. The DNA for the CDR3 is TGTGCCAGCAGCCAAGATTCAGGGCGAGCCTACGAGCAGTACTTC.